This TCR beta chain was sequenced during a study of T cells in Graves' hyperthyroidism and ophthalmopathy. Study outcomes and limitations: Most thyroid clonotypes with frequency above 0.001 were detected in blood. Ophthalmopathy was identified by the model a median about six months ahead of onset.

The germline CDR1 and CDR2 sequences are SNHLY and FYNNEI. The CDR3 extends over 13 amino acids. V gave up 2 bases and J gave up 6 bases, with 10 bases separating them. TCR beta CDR3 regions were amplified from RNA transcripts. The HTBI primer set served for first-round RT-PCR of the TCR CDR3. TCRdb reprocessed the multiplex PCR reads with MiXCR, giving one entry per CDR3 protein. The sample contains approximately 510,000 distinct CDR3 sequences, 35% to 50% of which appear only once. This clonotype was counted at least ten times. Its antigen is undetermined. Any patient presenting with uncontrolled infection, other autoimmune disease, pregnancy or lactation was left out.

Sequenced input: peripheral blood or thyroid tissue (not recorded which). The chain couples TRBV2 to TRBJ1-2; TRBD1 is a possible D gene (6 bases). This sequence was found in an adult woman with Graves' disease, either hyperthyroidism or ophthalmopathy (not recorded which). CDR3: CASSEWGRNGYTF. CDR3 DNA sequence: TGTGCCAGCAGTGAATGGGGGCGGAATGGCTACACCTTC.